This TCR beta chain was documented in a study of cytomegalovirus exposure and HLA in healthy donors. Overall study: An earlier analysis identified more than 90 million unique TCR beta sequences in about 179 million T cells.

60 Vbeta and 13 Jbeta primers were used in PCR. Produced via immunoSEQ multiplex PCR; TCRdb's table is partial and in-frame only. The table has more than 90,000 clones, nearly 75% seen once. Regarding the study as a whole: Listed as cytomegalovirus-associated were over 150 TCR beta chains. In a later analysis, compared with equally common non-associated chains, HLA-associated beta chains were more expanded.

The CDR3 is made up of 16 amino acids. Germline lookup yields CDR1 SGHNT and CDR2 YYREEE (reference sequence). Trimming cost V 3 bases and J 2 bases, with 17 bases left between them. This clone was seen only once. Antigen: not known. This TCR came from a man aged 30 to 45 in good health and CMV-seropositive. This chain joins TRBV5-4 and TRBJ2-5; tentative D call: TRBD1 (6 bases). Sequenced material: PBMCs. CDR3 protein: CASSSNPGVRQETQYF. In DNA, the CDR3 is TGTGCCAGCAGCTCAAACCCAGGGGTTCGACAAGAGACCCAGTACTTC.